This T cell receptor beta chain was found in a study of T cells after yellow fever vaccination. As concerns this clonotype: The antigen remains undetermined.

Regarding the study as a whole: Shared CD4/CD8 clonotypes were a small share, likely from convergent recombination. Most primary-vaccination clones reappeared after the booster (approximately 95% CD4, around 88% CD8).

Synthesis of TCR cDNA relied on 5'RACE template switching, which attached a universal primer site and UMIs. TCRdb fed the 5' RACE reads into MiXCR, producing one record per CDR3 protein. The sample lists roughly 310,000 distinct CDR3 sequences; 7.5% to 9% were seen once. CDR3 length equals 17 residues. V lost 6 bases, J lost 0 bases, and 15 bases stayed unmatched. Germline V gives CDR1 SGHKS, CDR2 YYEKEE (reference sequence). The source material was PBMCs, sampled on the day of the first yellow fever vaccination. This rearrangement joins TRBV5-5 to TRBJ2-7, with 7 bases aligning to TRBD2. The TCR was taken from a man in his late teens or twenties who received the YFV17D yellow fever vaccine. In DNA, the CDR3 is TGTGCCAGCATGCCCCTCCGGGGGGATACAAACTCCTACGAGCAGTACGTC. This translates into CASMPLRGDTNSYEQYV.